The next 19 T cell receptor beta chains were all read from a single sample in a study of radiation and T cells in renal cell carcinoma (dated by TCRdb to between 2020 and 2021). Libraries were prepared through the immunoSEQ multiplex PCR assay. The clones in this table, taken by TCRdb from immuneACCESS, are in-frame only. Not every clone is retained; where verified, under half of the shortfall comes from an unresolved V gene, and the cause of the rest is unknown. The sample table records 90,000 to 95,000 clones; 65% to 85% of these occur just once. Of the sample, roughly 7% is held by the ten largest clones. Reading the label with the study, this specimen's time point is: baseline pretreatment blood. This sample's treatment or condition label indicates: 15 Gy SBRT to primary tumor, nephrectomy 4 weeks later. The sample was blood, taken from a patient whose treatment included radiotherapy and nephrectomy. The receptors shown here come from a man aged 55-75 years with renal cell carcinoma.

The chain employs TRBV29-1 and TRBJ2-5; 8 bases line up with TRBD1. Gene TRBJ2-7 matches the end of the DNA better, so the J call may be wrong. This CDR3 has 14 amino acids. The germline CDR1 and CDR2 sequences are SQVTM and ANQGSEA. In nucleotides, the CDR3 is TGCAGCGTCGGCCCCCGGGACAGGACCTACGAGCAGTACTTC. It codes for CSVGPRDRTYEQYF.

The chain couples TRBV7-6 to TRBJ1-5; D unresolved. This CDR3 is built from 13 residues. Trimming cost V 6 bases and J 4 bases, with 10 bases left between them. CDR1 is SGHVS, CDR2 FNYEAQ, per germline. CDR3 nucleotide sequence: TGTGCCAGCAGTCGCGATTCAAATCAGCCCCAGCATTTT. It codes for CASSRDSNQPQHF.

V gene TRBV5-1 combines with J gene TRBJ2-1; TRBD2 aligns across 11 bases. The CDR3 is made up of 17 amino acids. Trimming at V came to 4 bases and at J to 5 bases, leaving 11 bases not matched to a gene. Per germline, CDR1 SGHRS and CDR2 YFSETQ. The CDR3 loop is CASSLQLAGGPHNEQFF. DNA of the CDR3: TGCGCCAGCAGCCTGCAATTAGCGGGAGGGCCCCACAATGAGCAGTTCTTC. Variable domain in full (rest from reference TRBV5-1 and TRBJ2-1): KAGVTQTPRYLIKTRGQQVTLSCSPISGHRSVSWYQQTPGQGLQFLFEYFSETQRNKGNFPGRFSGRQFSNSRSEMNVSTLELGDSALYLCASSLQLAGGPHNEQFFGPGTRLTVL.

This chain joins TRBV5-1 and TRBJ2-2; perhaps TRBD2 as D (5 bases). Germline lookup yields CDR1 SGHRS and CDR2 YFSETQ. This CDR3 has 13 amino acids. V was trimmed by 1 base and J by 7 bases, leaving 8 bases between them. CDR3 DNA sequence: TGCGCCAGCAGCTTGACCGGGAACGGGGAGCTGTTTTTT. Protein product: CASSLTGNGELFF. The entire variable domain, with the rest obtained from reference TRBV5-1 and TRBJ2-2, is as follows: KAGVTQTPRYLIKTRGQQVTLSCSPISGHRSVSWYQQTPGQGLQFLFEYFSETQRNKGNFPGRFSGRQFSNSRSEMNVSTLELGDSALYLCASSLTGNGELFFGEGSRLTVL.

The chain has TRBV27 and TRBJ1-4, with 9 bases aligning to TRBD1. Per the germline V gene, CDR1 is MNHEY and CDR2 is SMNVEV (reference sequence). The CDR3 spans 16 residues. The V and J ends lost 2 bases and 4 bases, in that order; junction bases with no gene match: 5. The CDR3 sequence: CASSLRDRVGNEKLFF. CDR3 nucleotide sequence: TGTGCCAGCAGTTTAAGGGACAGGGTTGGTAATGAAAAACTGTTTTTT.

The rearrangement uses TRBV10-1 and TRBJ2-1, with D hard to call. Germline CDR1 WNHNN, CDR2 SYGVQD (reference sequence). V was trimmed by 5 bases and J by 4 bases, leaving 6 bases between them. This CDR3 has 12 residues. This CDR3 is CASSTDYNEQFF. In DNA form, the CDR3 reads TGCGCCAGCAGTACGGATTACAATGAGCAGTTCTTC.

The rearrangement uses TRBV14 and TRBJ1-3; D is undetermined. The CDR3 has 14 residues. Germline CDR1 is SGHDN and CDR2 is FVKESK. Trimming removed 1 base from V and 0 bases from J, with 4 bases in between. DNA for the CDR3: TGTGCCAGCAGCCAAGTGAGCTCTGGAAACACCATATATTTT. This codes for CASSQVSSGNTIYF.

The chain employs TRBV6-6 and TRBJ1-5; D gene unclear. The CDR3 runs 14 residues. In germline, CDR1 is MNHNY, CDR2 SVGAGI (reference sequence). V was clipped by 2 bases and J by 4 bases, with 9 bases between them. CDR3 sequence (DNA): TGTGCCAGCAGTTACAATCAGCGTAATCAGCCCCAGCATTTT. Its translation is CASSYNQRNQPQHF.

This chain uses TRBV25-1 with TRBJ2-2; D is uncertain. Looked up from germline, CDR1 is MGHDK and CDR2 is SYGVNS. V lost 4 bases to trimming and J lost 6 bases, with 6 bases between them. The CDR3 is made up of 12 amino acids. The CDR3 region is CASSALPGELFF. CDR3 DNA: TGTGCCAGCAGTGCCCTACCCGGGGAGCTGTTTTTT. Full variable domain (remainder filled in from reference TRBV25-1 and TRBJ2-2): EADIYQTPRYLVIGTGKKITLECSQTMGHDKMYWYQQDPGMELHLIHYSYGVNSTEKGDLSSESTVSRIRTEHFPLTLESARPSHTSQYLCASSALPGELFFGEGSRLTVL.

The chain combines TRBV4-2 with TRBJ2-1; D unresolved. Germline loops: CDR1 LGHNA, CDR2 YNFKEQ. The CDR3 spans 14 residues. Trimming cost V 2 bases and J 5 bases, with 10 bases left between them. The CDR3 DNA reads TGTGCCAGCAGCCAACCCGGCCAACACAATGAGCAGTTCTTC. Protein sequence: CASSQPGQHNEQFF.

The chain recombines TRBV18 with TRBJ2-7; 9 positions agree with TRBD1. Trimming at V came to 6 bases and at J to 5 bases, leaving 8 bases not matched to a gene. This CDR3 is built from 14 residues. In germline, CDR1 is KGHSH, CDR2 LQKENI. This CDR3 reads CASSPRDRDHEQYF. As DNA, the CDR3 is TGTGCCAGCTCTCCCCGGGACAGGGACCACGAGCAGTACTTC.

The chain couples TRBV30 to TRBJ1-5, with D maybe TRBD1 (5 bases). V was cut by 0 bases and J by 9 bases, with 18 bases left in between. This CDR3 has 15 amino acids. Germline values: CDR1 GTSNPN, CDR2 SVGIG (reference sequence). This CDR3 reads CAWSVTGGERRPQHF. CDR3 DNA sequence: TGTGCCTGGAGTGTCACGGGGGGAGAAAGGCGGCCCCAGCATTTT.

The genes are TRBV5-6 and TRBJ2-5, with 12 bases fitting TRBD1. The CDR3 has 18 amino acids. Germline V gives CDR1 SGHDT, CDR2 YYEEEE. J was trimmed by 1 base and V by 3 bases; bases with no gene match: 10. CDR3 sequence (DNA): TGTGCCAGCAGCTCCCTCCGACGGGACAGGGGGCGCCAAGAGACCCAGTACTTC. Its protein is CASSSLRRDRGRQETQYF.

The chain has TRBV30 and TRBJ2-7; TRBD1 agrees at 7 bases. With V trimmed by 4 bases and J by 2 bases, 8 bases remained unmatched. Germline V lookup: CDR1 GTSNPN, CDR2 SVGIG (reference sequence). The CDR3 loop spans 14 amino acids. CDR3 coding DNA: TGTGCCTGGACCCCGGACAGGATCACCTACGAGCAGTACTTC. Translation: CAWTPDRITYEQYF.

Only a few counts were recorded for this clone. V gene TRBV19 combines with J gene TRBJ1-1; D is ambiguous. The CDR3 runs 14 residues. Trimming pared 3 bases from V and 1 base from J, leaving 9 bases between. CDR1 LNHDA and CDR2 SQIVND come from the germline V gene (reference sequence). For the CDR3, the DNA is TGTGCCAGTAGTATGGAGGGCCAGAACACTGAAGCTTTCTTT. Translation gives CASSMEGQNTEAFF.

V is TRBV6-6 and J is TRBJ2-3; D uncertain. Trimming removed 4 bases at V and 4 bases at J, with 6 bases between. CDR1 and CDR2 from the germline V gene are MNHNY and SVGAGI (reference sequence). The CDR3 runs 12 residues. The CDR3 here is CASSFGADTQYF. CDR3 nucleotide sequence: TGTGCCAGCAGTTTCGGAGCAGATACGCAGTATTTT.

V usage is TRBV9 and J usage is TRBJ2-1, with no clear D. The CDR3 has 15 residues. Germline V gene lookup returns CDR1 SGDLS and CDR2 YYNGEE. V shed 4 bases and J shed 1 base, with 12 bases lying between them. In nucleotides, the CDR3 is TGTGCCAGCAGCACCCAAGTTCGTTCCTACAATGAGCAGTTCTTC. Its translation: CASSTQVRSYNEQFF.

The chain couples TRBV10-3 to TRBJ2-7; 11 positions match TRBD2. Trimming at V came to 6 bases and at J to 1 base, leaving 14 bases not matched to a gene. CDR1 and CDR2 from the germline V gene are ENHRY and SYGVKD. This CDR3 contains 18 residues. CDR3 sequence (DNA): TGTGCCATCAGCTTACAGCTAGGGACTAGCGGTATGTCCTACGAGCAGTACTTC. Residues: CAISLQLGTSGMSYEQYF.

The chain employs TRBV10-3 and TRBJ2-7; D not resolved. CDR1 and CDR2 from the germline V gene are ENHRY and SYGVKD. Trimming shortened V by 3 bases and J by 0 bases, and 18 bases separated the two germline ends. The CDR3 is 17 residues long. CDR3 sequence (DNA): TGTGCCATCAGTGACTCCTTGGACCGGCTGAGCTCCTACGAGCAGTACTTC. Translated, it gives CAISDSLDRLSSYEQYF.